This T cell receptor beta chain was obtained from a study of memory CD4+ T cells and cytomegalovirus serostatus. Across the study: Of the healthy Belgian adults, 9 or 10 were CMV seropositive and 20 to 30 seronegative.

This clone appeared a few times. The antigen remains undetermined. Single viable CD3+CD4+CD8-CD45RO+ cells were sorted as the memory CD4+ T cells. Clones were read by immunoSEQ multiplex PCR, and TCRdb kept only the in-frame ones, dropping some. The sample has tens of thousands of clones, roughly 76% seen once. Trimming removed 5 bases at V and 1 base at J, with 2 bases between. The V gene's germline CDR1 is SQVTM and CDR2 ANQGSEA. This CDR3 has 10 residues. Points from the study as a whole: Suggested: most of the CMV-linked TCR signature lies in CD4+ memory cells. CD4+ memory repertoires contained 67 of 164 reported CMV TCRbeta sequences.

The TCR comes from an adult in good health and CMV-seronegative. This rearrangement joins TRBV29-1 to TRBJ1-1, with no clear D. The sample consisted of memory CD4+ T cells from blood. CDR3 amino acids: CSVQNTEAFF. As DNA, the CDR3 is TGCAGCGTTCAGAACACTGAAGCTTTCTTT.